These T cell receptor beta chains were read from a single sample in a study of blood T cell repertoires in COVID-19. Sequencing was performed with immunoSEQ multiplex PCR; in TCRdb, only in-frame clones are kept and a portion is missing. The sample has some 230,000 clones; roughly 81% are singletons. The material sequenced was peripheral blood. The receptor source for this set is a man aged 35 to 55 with acute or convalescent COVID-19. Each CDR3 is given with its conserved first and last residue. The D gene is left open where the match is weak. Only part of the rows carry a size: once, few, many, or a class if the clone is expanded.

d_gene	abundance	len	v_gene	j_gene	CDR3nt	CDR3aa
.	.	15	TRBV2	TRBJ1-2	TGTGCCAGCAGAAAGGAAGGGGAGGGTAACTATGGCTACACCTTC	CASRKEGEGNYGYTF
TRBD1	.	14	TRBV2	TRBJ1-1	TGTGCCAGCAGTGTACAGGGGTTGGACACTGAAGCTTTCTTT	CASSVQGLDTEAFF
.	.	14	TRBV15	TRBJ1-2	TGTGCCACCAGCAGAGATGCGGGATCGTATGGCTACACCTTC	CATSRDAGSYGYTF
.	.	16	TRBV28	TRBJ1-4	TGTGCCAGCAGCCGGCGGCAGGGAGGATTAGAGGAAAAACTGTTTTTT	CASSRRQGGLEEKLFF
TRBD1	.	14	TRBV6-6	TRBJ1-4	TGTGCCAGCAGTTCGGGACAGGGGTTGGAAAAACTGTTTTTT	CASSSGQGLEKLFF
.	.	20	TRBV3-1/TRBV3-2	TRBJ1-3	TGTGCCAGCAGCCAAGACTCCAGAGGGAACAGGGAGCTCTCTGGAAACACCATATATTTT	CASSQDSRGNRELSGNTIYF
.	.	13	TRBV2	TRBJ1-1	TGTGCCAGAGACACAAGATTGAACACTGAAGCTTTCTTT	CARDTRLNTEAFF
TRBD1	.	19	TRBV19	TRBJ1-5	TGTGCCAGTAGTATGTCCCCGGGACAGGGTACGGCGGGCAATCAGCCCCAGCATTTT	CASSMSPGQGTAGNQPQHF
.	few	13	TRBV5-1	TRBJ1-2	TGCGCCAGCAGCTTCGGCGGTGGCTATGGCTACACCTTC	CASSFGGGYGYTF
TRBD1	.	19	TRBV10-3	TRBJ2-7	TGTGCCATCAGTGACACCAATATCAGGACAGGCCCCGGGGCCTACGAGCAGTACTTC	CAISDTNIRTGPGAYEQYF
TRBD2	.	15	TRBV6-5	TRBJ2-1	TGTGCCAGCAGCCGCACTAGCGGGGGGTACAATGAGCAGTTCTTC	CASSRTSGGYNEQFF
.	few	17	TRBV15	TRBJ1-6	TGTGCCACCAGCAGAGGTATACAGGGTCCCGATAATTCACCCCTCCACTTT	CATSRGIQGPDNSPLHF
.	.	14	TRBV14	TRBJ1-2	TGTGCCAGCAGCCGAGTGCAGGCATCCTATGGCTACACCTTC	CASSRVQASYGYTF
TRBD1	.	14	TRBV5-1	TRBJ1-1	TGCGCCAGCAGCAGCGGACAGGGCGGCACTGAAGCTTTCTTT	CASSSGQGGTEAFF